What follows are 13 T cell receptor beta chains derived from one specimen sequenced in a study of cytomegalovirus exposure and HLA in healthy donors. PCR involved 60 Vbeta and 13 Jbeta primers. Sequencing used immunoSEQ multiplex PCR; TCRdb keeps in-frame clones, though not all of them. The repertoire has around 140,000 clones, 70% to 90% of them found once; the top ten carry 1.5%. The sequenced material came from PBMCs. Receptors originate from a man aged 35 to 55 in good health and CMV-seronegative.

This chain links TRBV6-5 with TRBJ2-4; D gene ambiguous. Germline V gives CDR1 MNHEY, CDR2 SVGAGI. The V end lost 4 bases, the J end lost 0 bases, and 4 bases lay between the germline ends. The CDR3 contains 13 residues. The CDR3 DNA reads TGTGCCAGCAGTTCTCTAGCCAAAAACATTCAGTACTTC. Protein: CASSSLAKNIQYF.

The V gene is TRBV28, the J gene TRBJ2-1, with TRBD2 matching over 11 bases. The germline gives CDR1 MDHEN, CDR2 SYDVKM. Germline trimming cut 5 bases from V and 4 bases from J; bases unmatched to any gene: 10. The CDR3 has 17 residues. This chain's CDR3 is CASSPQKVAGGYNEQFF. DNA of the CDR3: TGTGCCAGCAGTCCCCAGAAGGTAGCGGGAGGGTACAATGAGCAGTTCTTC.

This chain uses TRBV5-1 with TRBJ2-1, with D possibly matching TRBD2 (6 bases). Germline CDR1 is SGHRS and CDR2 is YFSETQ. The CDR3 is 16 residues long. V gave up 0 bases and J gave up 7 bases, with 17 bases separating them. DNA of the CDR3: TGCGCCAGCAGCTTGGGTAGTAGCGGACACCTTAATGAGCAGTTCTTC. It translates to CASSLGSSGHLNEQFF.

The V gene is TRBV7-9, the J gene TRBJ2-3, with a weak D call TRBD2 (6 bases). From germline, CDR1 is SEHNR and CDR2 FQNEAQ (reference sequence). CDR3 length equals 15 residues. V was shortened by 5 bases and J by 0 bases, with 12 bases between the two germline ends. The CDR3 is CASSASGDSTDTQYF. The CDR3 nucleotides are TGTGCCAGCAGCGCCTCGGGGGACAGCACAGATACGCAGTATTTT.

V is TRBV9 and J is TRBJ2-3; TRBD2 might be the D (7 bases). The ends were cut back, 0 bases at V and 6 bases at J, with 23 bases in the middle. CDR3 length equals 18 residues. In germline, CDR1 is SGDLS, CDR2 YYNGEE. The CDR3 DNA is TGTGCCAGCAGCGTAGAACTAGGTGGGGGGGGCATCCCGGATACGCAGTATTTT. Translating it yields CASSVELGGGGIPDTQYF.

This clone has just one count. The chain has TRBV9 and TRBJ2-1; 7 positions match TRBD2. CDR1 is SGDLS and CDR2 is YYNGEE in the germline V gene. The CDR3 runs 15 residues. V was pared by 4 bases and J by 5 bases, with 9 bases of the junction left unmatched. The CDR3 sequence is CASSPLATRDNEQFF. CDR3 nucleotides: TGTGCCAGCAGCCCACTAGCGACAAGAGACAATGAGCAGTTCTTC.

This chain connects TRBV4-3 to TRBJ1-3, with 8 nucleotides matching TRBD1. V lost 2 bases, J lost 4 bases, and 10 bases stayed unmatched. This CDR3 has 17 amino acids. Germline lookup yields CDR1 LGHNA and CDR2 YSLEER. The CDR3 nucleotides are TGCGCCAGCAGCCAATTCCGGGACAGGTACGGAGGAAACACCATATATTTT. It yields the protein CASSQFRDRYGGNTIYF.

This clone was recorded once. The V call is TRBV6-5, the J call TRBJ2-7; 8 positions agree with TRBD1. The CDR3 is made up of 14 amino acids. V lost 6 bases, J lost 2 bases, and 6 bases stayed unmatched. Per germline, CDR1 MNHEY and CDR2 SVGAGI. CDR3 DNA sequence: TGTGCCAGCAGAGCGGACAGGGACCCCTACGAGCAGTACTTC. Translation gives CASRADRDPYEQYF.

The gene calls are TRBV2 and TRBJ2-6; TRBD2 aligns across 8 bases. J gave up 2 bases and V 6 bases, and 6 bases lay outside the gene matches. The CDR3 consists of 16 residues. Per germline, CDR1 SNHLY and CDR2 FYNNEI. CDR3 sequence: CASSGGGLPGANVLTF. The CDR3 DNA is TGTGCCAGCAGCGGGGGGGGGCTCCCTGGGGCCAACGTCCTGACTTTC.

J is TRBJ1-1 and V is TRBV29-1; 11 nucleotides agree with TRBD1. There are 14 residues in the CDR3. With 7 bases clipped from V and 0 bases from J, the junction kept 4 bases outside the gene matches. Per germline, CDR1 SQVTM and CDR2 ANQGSEA. For the CDR3, the DNA is TGCAGCGGGGGGGACAGGGGGTTGAACACTGAAGCTTTCTTT. This sequence encodes CSGGDRGLNTEAFF.

The rearrangement joins TRBV4-1 to TRBJ1-2; TRBD1 might be the D (5 bases). Germline V CDR1 and CDR2: MGHRA, YSYEKL. Deletions cut 3 bases from V and 6 bases from J, with 14 bases between. This CDR3 is built from 14 residues. CDR3 DNA: TGCGCCAGCAGCCACTGGCTCCGGGGGAATGGCTACACCTTC. It encodes CASSHWLRGNGYTF.

The chain recombines TRBV11-2 with TRBJ2-7; weak D call: TRBD2 (6 bases). CDR1 and CDR2 from the germline V gene are SGHAT and FQNNGV. V was shortened by 5 bases and J by 9 bases, with 20 bases between the two germline ends. The CDR3 spans 14 residues. The CDR3 loop reads CASSLRSGDSGQYF. The CDR3 DNA follows: TGTGCCAGCAGCCTAAGATCGGGGGACTCCGGGCAGTACTTC.

This clone has more than one count but fewer than ten. The V call is TRBV7-9, the J call TRBJ2-5; 7 bases line up with TRBD1. With 5 bases clipped from V and 1 base from J, the junction kept 4 bases outside the gene matches. Germline CDR1 SEHNR, CDR2 FQNEAQ (reference sequence). The CDR3 has 14 residues. CDR3 bases: TGTGCCAGCAGCAACGGGACAGCCCAAGAGACCCAGTACTTC. This sequence encodes CASSNGTAQETQYF.